The next 5 T cell receptor delta chains were all read from a single sample in a study of gamma-delta chains in newborns, infants, children. TCRdb applied CATT to the reads for clone calling. Of about 15,000 delta-chain clones listed, less than 9.5% are singletons. The material sequenced was blood. The receptors come from a child who was a newborn, infant or young child, either healthy, febrile or measles-vaccinated (not recorded which).

This clone was observed a handful of times. The chain is built from TRDV2 and TRDJ3; tentative D call: TRDD3 (5 bases). V lost 2 bases and J 2 bases, leaving 15 bases between the germline ends. CDR1 is GEAIGNYY, CDR2 EKD, per germline. The CDR3 loop spans 18 amino acids. The CDR3 DNA sequence: TGTGCCTGTGACATGGGCTGGGAGATAACCTGGGACACCCGACAGATGTTTTTC. Translation gives CACDMGWEITWDTRQMFF.

This clone was counted only a few times. A read error may be the cause here, since a much bigger clone is one base away. The genes are TRDV2 and TRDJ3, with 10 bases that match TRDD3. The V gene's germline CDR1 is GEAIGNYY and CDR2 EKD. The CDR3 extends over 16 amino acids. The CDR3 region is CACDVLGDWDTRQTFF. CDR3 DNA sequence: TGTGCCTGTGACGTACTGGGGGATTGGGACACCCGACAGACGTTTTTC.

This clone was observed a handful of times. A much larger clone differs by one base, so this may be a read error. The chain couples TRDV2 to TRDJ2, with a possible D match to TRDD3 (5 bases). The CDR3 loop spans 15 amino acids. Per the germline V gene, CDR1 is GEAIGNYY and CDR2 is EKD. Trimming took 2 bases from V and 0 from J, leaving 9 bases between them. The CDR3 bases are TGTGCCTGTGACAAACCGGGGGCTTTGACAGCACAACTCTTCTTT. Translating it yields CACDKPGALTAQLFF.

This clone was picked up a small number of times. This could be a read error, since a much larger clone is one nucleotide away. The chain has TRDV2 and TRDJ3; the match to TRDD3 covers 9 bases. Germline values: CDR1 GEAIGNYY, CDR2 EKD. This CDR3 comprises 19 residues. CDR3 in DNA: TGTGCCTGTGACACCGTACTGGGGGACGCCTCCTGGGACACCCGACATATGTTTTTC. The encoded protein is CACDTVLGDASWDTRHMFF.

The chain recombines TRDV2 with TRDJ3; 7 positions agree with TRDD3. Trimming cost V 2 bases and J 0 bases; bases outside gene matches: 15. Germline V lookup: CDR1 GEAIGNYY, CDR2 EKD. CDR3 length equals 21 residues. The CDR3 coding sequence is TGTGCCTGTGACAGGGCTACTGGGGACCCCAGGCGCTCCTGGGACACCCGACAGATGTTTTTC. Amino acid sequence: CACDRATGDPRRSWDTRQMFF.